One and the same sample provided the 15 T cell receptor beta chains below, sequenced in a study of blood T cell repertoires in COVID-19. Libraries were prepared by immunoSEQ multiplex PCR; TCRdb keeps only in-frame clonotypes and omits some of them. This table holds 96,000 or so clones, approximately 91% found once. The specimen was peripheral blood. The receptors come from a man between 60 and 75 years old with acute or convalescent COVID-19.

V and J are TRBV5-8 and TRBJ1-4; 12 bases fit TRBD1. The CDR3 is 16 amino acids. CDR1 SGHTS and CDR2 YDEGEE come from the germline V gene. V was pared by 4 bases and J by 6 bases, with 7 bases of the junction left unmatched. CDR3 loop: CASSLGTGGDYEKLFF. In DNA, the CDR3 is TGTGCCAGCAGCCTGGGGACAGGGGGCGATTATGAAAAACTGTTTTTT.

The chain couples TRBV7-8 to TRBJ1-4, with a tentative D call TRBD1 (5 bases). CDR1 SGHVS and CDR2 FQNEAQ come from the germline V gene. Trimming stripped 5 bases from V and 6 bases from J, with 16 bases between. The CDR3 loop spans 15 amino acids. The CDR3 loop reads CASSLSRGNYEKLFF. The CDR3 nucleotides are TGTGCCAGCAGCCTAAGTCGGGGGAATTATGAAAAACTGTTTTTT.

This clone came up a few times. Here the CDR3 DNA reads TGTGCCAGCAGTTCCAAGACTAGCGGGTACGATGAGCAGTTCTTC. It yields the protein CASSSKTSGYDEQFF. The genes are TRBV6-6 and TRBJ2-1; 10 nucleotides line up with TRBD2. The germline V gene encodes CDR1 MNHNY and CDR2 SVGAGI (reference sequence). V lost 4 bases and J lost 8; bases outside the gene matches: 8. The CDR3 consists of 15 residues.

The J gene is TRBJ2-7, the V gene TRBV19, with 12 bases lining up with TRBD2. There are 18 residues in the CDR3. The germline V gene has CDR1 LNHDA and CDR2 SQIVND (reference sequence). Trimming at V came to 4 bases and at J to 2 bases, leaving 12 bases not matched to a gene. The CDR3 reads CASSRRLAGDAFPYEQYF. DNA for the CDR3: TGTGCCAGTAGTAGAAGACTAGCGGGAGACGCCTTTCCCTACGAGCAGTACTTC.

J is TRBJ2-2 and V is TRBV18; 9 positions agree with TRBD2. There are 15 residues in the CDR3. The V segment lost 5 bases and the J segment 4 bases; nucleotides outside the gene matches: 5. Germline V lookup: CDR1 KGHSH, CDR2 LQKENI. CDR3 bases: TGTGCCAGCTCAAGAGCGGGAGGCCTCACCGGGGAGCTGTTTTTT. This encodes CASSRAGGLTGELFF.

The genes are TRBV3-1 (or the pseudogene TRBV3-2) and TRBJ2-7; maybe TRBD2 (5 bases). CDR1 and CDR2 from the germline V gene are LGHDT and YNNKEL (reference sequence). This CDR3 comprises 15 residues. V was clipped by 5 bases and J by 1 base, with 15 bases between them. CDR3 in DNA: TGTGCCAGCAGCGACGAGGAGGACTTGTCCTACGAGCAGTACTTC. As protein: CASSDEEDLSYEQYF.

V gene TRBV13 combines with J gene TRBJ2-7, with TRBD2 as a possible D gene (6 bases). Germline CDR1 PRHDT, CDR2 FYEKMQ (reference sequence). The CDR3 length is 15 residues. With 1 base removed from V and 2 bases from J, the gap between germline ends came to 12 bases. CDR3 sequence reads: CASSLEGGGAYEQYF. In DNA form, the CDR3 reads TGTGCCAGCAGCTTAGAGGGAGGAGGGGCCTACGAGCAGTACTTC.

This clone has just a few counts. This chain uses TRBV5-1 with TRBJ2-7, with TRBD1 matching over 7 bases. The V and J ends lost 0 bases and 2 bases, in that order; junction bases with no gene match: 2. This CDR3 comprises 14 residues. Per germline, CDR1 SGHRS and CDR2 YFSETQ. CDR3 in DNA: TGCGCCAGCAGCTTGGGGCAGGGGGCCTACGAGCAGTACTTC. It translates to CASSLGQGAYEQYF.

This chain uses TRBV4-2 with TRBJ2-7, with a tentative D call TRBD1 (5 bases). Germline-derived CDR1 and CDR2 are LGHNA and YNFKEQ. CDR3 length: 16 residues. The ends were cut back, 1 base at V and 5 bases at J, with 18 bases in the middle. The CDR3 sequence is CASSQAQGNSPNEQYF. The CDR3 bases are TGTGCCAGCAGCCAAGCCCAGGGAAATTCTCCGAACGAGCAGTACTTC.

The V gene is TRBV19, the J gene TRBJ2-5; 10 nucleotides align to TRBD2. Trimming cost V 1 base and J 4 bases; bases outside gene matches: 9. The CDR3 is made up of 17 amino acids. Germline CDR1 is LNHDA and CDR2 is SQIVND (reference sequence). The CDR3 DNA reads as TGTGCCAGTAGTATAGCGGGAGCTAGCGGGAGATCAGAGACCCAGTACTTC. Its protein product is CASSIAGASGRSETQYF. Filled out from reference TRBV19 and TRBJ2-5, the complete variable domain reads DGGITQSPKYLFRKEGQNVTLSCEQNLNHDAMYWYRQDPGQGLRLIYYSQIVNDFQKGDIAEGYSVSREKKESFPLTVTSAQKNPTAFYLCASSIAGASGRSETQYFGPGTRLLVL.

The rearrangement joins TRBV2 to TRBJ1-5; a weak D match, TRBD1 (5 bases). The CDR3 runs 16 residues. Trimming pared 5 bases from V and 1 base from J, leaving 15 bases between. The germline V gene has CDR1 SNHLY and CDR2 FYNNEI. CDR3 sequence reads: CASSTDRAVSNQPQHF. The CDR3 DNA is TGTGCCAGCAGTACAGACAGAGCCGTAAGCAATCAGCCCCAGCATTTT.

The sample holds one count of this clone. The chain is built from TRBV6-5 and TRBJ1-2; no firm D call. V dropped 0 bases and J dropped 4 bases, with 12 bases sitting between them. Germline CDR1 MNHEY, CDR2 SVGAGI. CDR3 size: 15 residues. CDR3 sequence (DNA): TGTGCCAGCAGTTACTCGGGCCCTGAGAGCTATGGCTACACCTTC. Residues: CASSYSGPESYGYTF.

This sequence joins TRBV28 and TRBJ2-5; D is ambiguous. The germline V gene has CDR1 MDHEN and CDR2 SYDVKM. V lost 5 bases to trimming and J lost 5 bases, with 9 bases between them. The CDR3 covers 12 residues. DNA of the CDR3: TGTGCCAGCAGTCGGTTCAGGGAGACCCAGTACTTC. This sequence encodes CASSRFRETQYF.

This sequence joins TRBV9 and TRBJ2-2, with 9 bases that match TRBD2. The CDR3 has 16 residues. The germline V gene encodes CDR1 SGDLS and CDR2 YYNGEE. V lost 3 bases to trimming and J lost 7 bases; unmatched junction nucleotides: 10. CDR3 residues: CASSEGGSGRNGELFF. CDR3 nucleotides: TGTGCCAGCAGCGAGGGGGGTAGCGGGAGAAACGGGGAGCTGTTTTTT. The full variable domain, in which reference TRBV9 and TRBJ2-2 provide the parts outside the CDR3, is DSGVTQTPKHLITATGQRVTLRCSPRSGDLSVYWYQQSLDQGLQFLIQYYNGEERAKGNILERFSAQQFPDLHSELNLSSLELGDSALYFCASSEGGSGRNGELFFGEGSRLTVL.

V is TRBV10-1 and J is TRBJ2-1; TRBD2 matches at 8 bases. Germline V gene data show CDR1 as WNHNN and CDR2 as SYGVQD (reference sequence). J lost 5 bases, V lost 10 bases, and 10 bases had no gene match. The length of the CDR3 is 14 residues. The CDR3 protein is CATNVREGDNEQFF. CDR3 DNA sequence: TGCGCCACCAATGTCCGGGAGGGGGACAATGAGCAGTTCTTC.